The 21 T cell receptor beta chains below were found in one sample sequenced in a study of technical replicates of blood from a handful of donors. Repertoires were generated with immunoSEQ multiplex PCR, while TCRdb's copy carries only in-frame clones and drops some. The sample shows 45,000 to 55,000 clones, roughly 94% of them seen only once. Sequences were obtained from T cells isolated from PBMCs. Receptors originate from a human donor in good health.

The chain employs TRBV6-5 and TRBJ2-7; 8 bases are shared with TRBD1. The CDR3 loop spans 14 amino acids. Trimming removed 5 bases from V and 2 bases from J; junction bases left unmatched: 5. Germline values: CDR1 MNHEY, CDR2 SVGAGI. Written as DNA, the CDR3 is TGTGCCAGCAGTCCCGGACAGGGTGCCTACGAGCAGTACTTC. As protein: CASSPGQGAYEQYF.

This clone has just one count. The chain is built from TRBV6-5 and TRBJ1-2; tentative D call: TRBD1 (6 bases). The CDR3 has 13 amino acids. V was trimmed by 0 bases and J by 8 bases, leaving 10 bases between them. Germline CDR1 and CDR2: MNHEY and SVGAGI. CDR3 amino acids: CASSYSRGGGYTF. The CDR3 DNA follows: TGTGCCAGCAGTTACTCCAGGGGTGGGGGCTACACCTTC.

This clone was recorded only once. V is TRBV11-2 and J is TRBJ2-7; 8 bases match TRBD2. The CDR3 spans 15 residues. V dropped 1 base and J dropped 2; count of bases not matched to a gene: 4. Per germline, CDR1 SGHAT and CDR2 FQNNGV. The CDR3 sequence is CASSLVGRVAYEQYF. DNA of the CDR3: TGTGCCAGCAGCTTAGTCGGGAGGGTTGCCTACGAGCAGTACTTC.

The chain uses TRBV15 and TRBJ2-5, with 7 bases identical to TRBD2. Germline V gene data show CDR1 as LNHNV and CDR2 as YYDKDF (reference sequence). Trimming removed 11 bases from V and 5 bases from J; junction bases left unmatched: 5. CDR3 length: 11 residues. The CDR3 region is CAAGGWETQYF. CDR3 coding DNA: TGTGCCGCCGGGGGGTGGGAGACCCAGTACTTC.

This chain connects TRBV7-6 to TRBJ1-1, with D possibly TRBD1 on 6 matching bases. Germline assignment: CDR1 SGHVS and CDR2 FNYEAQ. Trimming removed 2 bases at V and 0 bases at J, with 13 bases between. CDR3 size: 16 residues. The CDR3 nucleotides are TGTGCCAGCAGCTTAACCGGGGGGCATATGAACACTGAAGCTTTCTTT. The encoded protein is CASSLTGGHMNTEAFF.

This clone was found once. This rearrangement joins TRBV16 to TRBJ2-4; D is perhaps TRBD2 (5 bases). There are 17 residues in the CDR3. V shed 0 bases and J shed 1 base, with 13 bases lying between them. CDR1 is KGHSY and CDR2 is FQNENV in the germline V gene. The CDR3 coding sequence is TGTGCCAGCAGCCAATCGAGAGGGTCGGTGGCCAAAAACATTCAGTACTTC. Translation gives CASSQSRGSVAKNIQYF.

The genes are TRBV28 and TRBJ2-5, with D possibly being TRBD2 (5 bases). The ends were cut back, 2 bases at V and 7 bases at J, with 11 bases in the middle. This CDR3 comprises 13 residues. From germline, CDR1 is MDHEN and CDR2 SYDVKM. CDR3 sequence (DNA): TGTGCCAGCAGTTTAACGGGGTCAGGGACCCAGTACTTC. It codes for CASSLTGSGTQYF.

V gene TRBV6-6 combines with J gene TRBJ1-6, with 8 bases aligning to TRBD1. In germline, CDR1 is MNHNY, CDR2 SVGAGI (reference sequence). The CDR3 length is 15 residues. J gave up 10 bases and V 2 bases, and 7 bases lay outside the gene matches. The CDR3 sequence: CASSYKGQGESPLHF. The CDR3 DNA sequence: TGTGCCAGCAGTTACAAAGGACAGGGAGAGTCACCCCTCCACTTT.

This clone was detected once. The chain joins TRBV7-6 to TRBJ2-1, with 8 bases lining up with TRBD2. Germline loops: CDR1 SGHVS, CDR2 FNYEAQ. This CDR3 contains 16 residues. Losses at the gene ends were 0 bases for V and 4 bases for J; bases not matched to a gene: 5. CDR3 region: CASSLAGSGNYNEQFF. The CDR3 DNA is TGTGCCAGCAGCTTAGCGGGTAGCGGGAATTACAATGAGCAGTTCTTC.

V usage is TRBV12-5 and J usage is TRBJ2-3; weak D call: TRBD1 (6 bases). This CDR3 is 15 amino acids long. Germline V CDR1 and CDR2: LGHNT, FRNRAP. V lost 1 base, J lost 0 bases, and 8 bases lay in between. The CDR3 here is CASGLGQASTDTQYF. The CDR3 nucleotides are TGTGCTAGTGGTTTGGGACAGGCTAGCACAGATACGCAGTATTTT.

The chain uses TRBV28 and TRBJ2-3, with 9 positions matching TRBD2. Germline trimming cut 5 bases from V and 3 bases from J; bases unmatched to any gene: 6. This CDR3 comprises 15 residues. CDR1 is MDHEN, CDR2 SYDVKM, per germline. CDR3 region: CASSPRAGGTDTQYF. CDR3 in DNA: TGTGCCAGCAGTCCCCGAGCGGGAGGAACAGATACGCAGTATTTT.

This chain joins TRBV7-8 and TRBJ1-4; 7 nucleotides line up with TRBD1. J gave up 1 base and V 0 bases, and 2 bases lay outside the gene matches. The CDR3 has 16 residues. Germline lookup yields CDR1 SGHVS and CDR2 FQNEAQ. The DNA of the CDR3 is TGTGCCAGCAGCTTAGCGCGACAGGGAACTAATGAAAAACTGTTTTTT. Protein sequence: CASSLARQGTNEKLFF. The entire variable domain, with the rest obtained from reference TRBV7-8 and TRBJ1-4, is as follows: GAGVSQSPRYKVAKRGQDVALRCDPISGHVSLFWYQQALGQGPEFLTYFQNEAQLDKSGLPSDRFFAERPEGSVSTLKIQRTQQEDSAVYLCASSLARQGTNEKLFFGSGTQLSVL.

This sequence joins TRBV6-5 and TRBJ1-2; TRBD1 agrees at 8 bases. Germline CDR1 is MNHEY and CDR2 is SVGAGI. This CDR3 region has 13 residues. V was clipped by 7 bases and J by 7 bases; unmatched bases: 8. Written as DNA, the CDR3 is TGTGCCAGCACCTTGAGACAGGGGAGTGGCTACACCTTC. Translation gives CASTLRQGSGYTF.

The gene calls are TRBV6-5 and TRBJ2-7; 9 nucleotides align to TRBD2. The CDR3 contains 15 residues. Looked up from germline, CDR1 is MNHEY and CDR2 is SVGAGI. V lost 3 bases and J lost 0; bases outside the gene matches: 3. The CDR3 sequence: CASSYISGSSYEQYF. Here the CDR3 DNA reads TGTGCCAGCAGTTATATTAGCGGGAGCTCCTACGAGCAGTACTTC.

This chain uses TRBV28 with TRBJ1-1; 7 bases are shared with TRBD1. Germline assignment: CDR1 MDHEN and CDR2 SYDVKM. With 5 bases clipped from V and 0 bases from J, the junction kept 6 bases outside the gene matches. CDR3 length: 15 amino acids. Here the CDR3 reads CASSPGTALNTEAFF. The CDR3 coding sequence is TGTGCCAGCAGTCCAGGGACAGCTTTGAACACTGAAGCTTTCTTT.

The chain uses TRBV5-1 and TRBJ1-1; no clear D gene. In germline, CDR1 is SGHRS, CDR2 YFSETQ. CDR3 length: 13 residues. Trimming took 2 bases from V and 1 from J, leaving 6 bases between them. The DNA of the CDR3 is TGCGCCAGCAGCTTAGAGCAGAACACTGAAGCTTTCTTT. Translating it yields CASSLEQNTEAFF.

In regard to this clone: Sequence at one end of the junction differs from germline and may be a read error. The CDR3 DNA follows: TGTGCCAGCAGCCAAGAGCACAGCCCACAAGGGACCCAGTACTTC. Its translation: CASSQEHSPQGTQYF. The V gene is TRBV11-3, the J gene TRBJ2-5; D gene unclear. Germline V gives CDR1 SGHNT, CDR2 YENEEA. The CDR3 extends over 15 amino acids.

This clone was seen just once. V usage is TRBV5-4 and J usage is TRBJ2-6, with TRBD1 matching over 7 bases. The CDR3 extends over 16 amino acids. Germline CDR1 is SGHNT and CDR2 is YYREEE (reference sequence). The trim removed 4 bases at V and 0 bases at J, leaving 4 bases unmatched. This chain's CDR3 is CASSQAGGSGANVLTF. DNA of the CDR3: TGTGCCAGCAGCCAAGCAGGGGGCTCTGGGGCCAACGTCCTGACTTTC.

The chain recombines TRBV7-9 with TRBJ2-1, with D possibly being TRBD1 (6 bases). Between the trimmed V and J ends, which lost 5 bases and 3 bases, there was a span of 20 bases. CDR3 length: 17 residues. The germline gives CDR1 SEHNR, CDR2 FQNEAQ (reference sequence). The CDR3 sequence is CASSPEQGQAGYNEQFF. The CDR3 bases are TGTGCCAGCAGCCCAGAACAGGGCCAGGCGGGCTACAATGAGCAGTTCTTC.

V gene TRBV7-2 combines with J gene TRBJ2-1, with 8 bases fitting TRBD2. This CDR3 is built from 15 residues. Germline CDR1 and CDR2: SGHTA and FQGNSA. The V and J ends lost 5 bases and 3 bases, in that order; junction bases with no gene match: 6. The CDR3 reads CASSVVGGGYNEQFF. CDR3 bases: TGTGCCAGCAGCGTCGTCGGGGGGGGCTACAATGAGCAGTTCTTC.

V is TRBV5-5 and J is TRBJ2-2, with a possible D match to TRBD1 (7 bases). Germline CDR1 SGHKS, CDR2 YYEKEE (reference sequence). This CDR3 has 18 residues. The ends were cut back, 3 bases at V and 5 bases at J, with 23 bases in the middle. The CDR3 region has the DNA TGTGCCAGCAGCTCAAACCCTACGCGACAGGGACTGACCGGGGAGCTGTTTTTT. Protein sequence: CASSSNPTRQGLTGELFF. The whole variable domain, filled in from reference TRBV5-5 and TRBJ2-2, reads DAGVTQSPTHLIKTRGQQVTLRCSPISGHKSVSWYQQVLGQGPQFIFQYYEKEERGRGNFPDRFSARQFPNYSSELNVNALLLGDSALYLCASSSNPTRQGLTGELFFGEGSRLTVL.